This entry lists 5 T cell receptor beta chains sequenced from one sample in a study of T cell responses to AZD1222 COVID-19 vaccine. Assay used: immunoSEQ multiplex PCR; TCRdb lists only in-frame clones, some missing. The table records some 120,000 clones, around 85% of them present only once. This material consisted of peripheral blood, taken on day 0 of MenACWY control vaccination. The receptors derive from an adult in good health.

The chain joins TRBV6-5 to TRBJ2-2; D possibly corresponds to TRBD1 (5 bases). CDR1 MNHEY and CDR2 SVGAGI come from the germline V gene. Deletions cut 4 bases from V and 6 bases from J, with 6 bases between. CDR3 size: 12 residues. The CDR3 nucleotides read TGTGCCAGCAGTTTCAGGGCCGGGGAGCTGTTTTTT. As protein: CASSFRAGELFF.

This clone was seen only a few times. V is TRBV28 and J is TRBJ2-7; D uncertain. The CDR3 spans 12 residues. Trimming left V 2 bases short and J 6 bases short, with 8 bases between. Germline V lookup: CDR1 MDHEN, CDR2 SYDVKM. In nucleotides, the CDR3 is TGTGCCAGCAGTTTAAGACCAGGCGAGCAGTACTTC. Its translation: CASSLRPGEQYF.

V usage is TRBV5-1 and J usage is TRBJ2-2, with D perhaps matching TRBD1 (5 bases). The CDR3 spans 15 residues. V was pared by 0 bases and J by 5 bases, with 11 bases between. CDR1 and CDR2 from the germline V gene are SGHRS and YFSETQ. The DNA of the CDR3 is TGCGCCAGCAGCTTGGTGGCAGGGCAGACCGGGGAGCTGTTTTTT. This encodes CASSLVAGQTGELFF.

The rearrangement uses TRBV7-2 and TRBJ1-6, with D possibly being TRBD1 (6 bases). The CDR3 covers 19 residues. Germline CDR1 is SGHTA and CDR2 is FQGNSA. V dropped 1 base and J dropped 6 bases, with 22 bases sitting between them. The CDR3 DNA reads TGTGCCAGCAGCTTAGAGGGGTTTGAATGGGGGCGCGGTAATTCACCCCTCCACTTT. Translating it yields CASSLEGFEWGRGNSPLHF.

The chain links TRBV18 to TRBJ1-2; no clear D. The CDR3 covers 13 residues. V was cut by 6 bases and J by 4 bases, with 12 bases left in between. Germline loops: CDR1 KGHSH, CDR2 LQKENI. The CDR3 sequence is CASSSRGLYGYTF. The DNA for the CDR3 is TGTGCCAGCTCGTCGAGAGGGCTCTATGGCTACACCTTC.